Sequencing of this T cell receptor (beta chain) was carried out in a study of T cells in Graves' hyperthyroidism and ophthalmopathy (dated by TCRdb to about 2019). A note on the overall study: Peripheral blood was collected at initial diagnosis, before any treatment. Once sampling was done, hyperthyroidism patients were given methimazole at a starting dose of 30 mg daily, whereas ophthalmopathy patients were given high-dose intravenous methylprednisolone. The 80 to 100 discovery patients were randomly divided into training and test sets at a 7:3 ratio. The paper describes TCR Vbeta CDR3 sequencing of 140 or so peripheral blood samples, made up of 43 ophthalmopathy patients, roughly 80 hyperthyroidism patients and approximately 17 progressor patients. To identify TCR V-J signatures that set the groups apart, the researchers used a discovery cohort of about a hundred patients, made up of 40 to 45 with Graves' ophthalmopathy and some 56 with stable Graves' hyperthyroidism. Prospective prediction of ophthalmopathy was tested in an independent validation cohort consisting of some 18 hyperthyroidism patients and approximately 16 patients who later progressed to ophthalmopathy. The study also compared thyroid tissue and blood T-cell repertoires from roughly six Graves' hyperthyroidism patients.

Overall study outcomes, separate from this receptor: In validation, the model predicted progression to ophthalmopathy a median of about 6 months before onset, with approximately 70% sensitivity and 72.22% specificity. Most expanded thyroid clonotypes (frequency above 0.001) were also found in blood, which suggests that blood repertoires may mirror thyroid immune responses. No statistical method was used to fix the sample size in advance, and group allocation was not hidden from the investigators. In cross-validation, a model built on a 13 V-J signature told ophthalmopathy apart from stable hyperthyroidism with about 90% sensitivity and 81% to 82% specificity, and in testing the same model reached 80%/75%.

From the cysteine through the phenylalanine, the CDR3 covers 16 amino acids. Solely the CDR3 DNA is kept, with 48 bases framed from the first base. Per the germline V gene, MDHEN is the CDR1 and SYDVKM is the CDR2. Trimming takes 7 bases off V and 1 base off J; junction bases not matched to a gene: 7. The TCR beta CDR3 regions were amplified from RNA transcripts. The first round of RT-PCR for the TCR CDR3 was performed with the HTBI primer set and the Qiagen OneStep RT-PCR kit. Libraries were constructed in a second round of multiplex PCR, after which size selection and purification were carried out. The libraries were sequenced on an Illumina HiSeq2000 using paired-end 100 bp reads. Regarding the original processing steps: Raw data were processed with SOAPnuke, discarding reads with adapters, uncalled bases, mean Phred below 15, or no exact constant-primer or identifier match. High-quality paired reads were merged using COPE v1.2.5, and each unique nucleotide sequence was defined as a clonotype. MiTCR v1.1 was used to align clonotypes to the IMGT TRBV, TRBD and TRBJ reference segments. The analysis was restricted to V-J combinations with a frequency above 0.0001, which together covered just over 98% of the repertoires. The TCS score was defined as F50 (clonal expansion) divided by E x V (chaos), with BLOSUM62-based TCRdist calculated between CDR3 peptides within each V-J. Welch's t-statistics and random forest reduced some 510 V-J features to 13, which were used in a naive Bayes classifier (R e1071). Using fastp at Q25 and MiXCR, TCRdb reprocessed the public reads and kept productive beta chains. Rows are unified per CDR3 protein, each entry keeping the most common DNA and genes. TCRdb, rather than the study authors, made the V and J calls. The sample table lists 400,000 to 500,000 distinct CDR3 sequences, roughly 13% of them with a count of one. The ten largest clones capture approximately 5.3% of the sample.

A patient counted as having stable Graves' hyperthyroidism if no progression to ophthalmopathy occurred over 18 months of follow-up. Hyperthyroidism patients were newly diagnosed, had a disease duration of under 2 months, and were aged 18 to 65 years. Patients with uncontrolled infections, other autoimmune diseases, pregnancy or lactation were excluded. Clinical symptoms, serum thyroxine and TRAb, thyroid ultrasound, and orbital computed tomography formed the basis for the diagnoses. PBMCs were isolated from about 9.2 ml of fresh peripheral blood by Ficoll-Paque density gradient centrifugation. Trizol reagent was used to extract total RNA, and RNA quality was then checked on an Agilent 2100 Bioanalyzer. The sample holds a few counts of this clonotype. Its recognized antigen is unknown. No much larger clone is present one base from it, and per-base qualities are unavailable.

The chain couples TRBV28 to TRBJ2-2, with 9 central nucleotides matching TRBD1. What was sequenced was blood. The origin of this receptor is a woman aged 18-29 years with Graves' hyperthyroidism. The CDR3 protein: CASTIPGQGNTGELFF. The nucleotide sequence reads as follows: TGTGCCAGCACCATCCCGGGACAGGGGAACACCGGGGAGCTGTTTTTT.